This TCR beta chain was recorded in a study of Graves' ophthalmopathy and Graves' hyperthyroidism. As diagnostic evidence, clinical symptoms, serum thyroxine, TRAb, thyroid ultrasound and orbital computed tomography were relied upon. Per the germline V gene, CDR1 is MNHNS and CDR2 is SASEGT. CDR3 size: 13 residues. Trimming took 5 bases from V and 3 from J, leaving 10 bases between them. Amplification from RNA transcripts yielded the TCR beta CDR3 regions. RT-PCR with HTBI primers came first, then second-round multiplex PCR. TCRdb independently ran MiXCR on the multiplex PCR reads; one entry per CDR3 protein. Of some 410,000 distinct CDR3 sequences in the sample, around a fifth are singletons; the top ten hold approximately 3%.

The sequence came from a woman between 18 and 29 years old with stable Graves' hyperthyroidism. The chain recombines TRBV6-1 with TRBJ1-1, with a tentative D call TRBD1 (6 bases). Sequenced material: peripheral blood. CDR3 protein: CASSTGQYTEAFF. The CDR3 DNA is TGTGCCAGCAGTACAGGACAGTACACTGAAGCTTTCTTT.